The TCR beta chain described here comes from a study of blood T cell repertoires in COVID-19. Study in general: Italy, Spain and the United States were the sources of the convalescent and acute COVID-19 samples.

Assay used: immunoSEQ multiplex PCR; TCRdb lists only in-frame clones, some missing. Of around 30,000 clones in the sample, around 80% were seen once. The sample taken for sequencing was peripheral blood. The clonotype originates from a woman of 80 years or more with acute or convalescent COVID-19.

DNA for the CDR3: TGCAGCGCAGAGACAGGGACTCAATCTTTGAACACTGAAGCTTTCTTT. Translation gives CSAETGTQSLNTEAFF. The rearrangement uses TRBV29-1 and TRBJ1-1; TRBD1 aligns across 7 bases. The CDR3 totals 16 residues. V dropped 7 bases and J dropped 0; count of bases not matched to a gene: 14. Germline V gene data show CDR1 as SQVTM and CDR2 as ANQGSEA. The variable domain in full, completed from reference TRBV29-1 and TRBJ1-1, reads SAVISQKPSRDICQRGTSLTIQCQVDSQVTMMFWYRQQPGQSLTLIATANQGSEATYESGFVIDKFPISRPNLTFSTLTVSNMSPEDSSIYLCSAETGTQSLNTEAFFGQGTRLTVV.